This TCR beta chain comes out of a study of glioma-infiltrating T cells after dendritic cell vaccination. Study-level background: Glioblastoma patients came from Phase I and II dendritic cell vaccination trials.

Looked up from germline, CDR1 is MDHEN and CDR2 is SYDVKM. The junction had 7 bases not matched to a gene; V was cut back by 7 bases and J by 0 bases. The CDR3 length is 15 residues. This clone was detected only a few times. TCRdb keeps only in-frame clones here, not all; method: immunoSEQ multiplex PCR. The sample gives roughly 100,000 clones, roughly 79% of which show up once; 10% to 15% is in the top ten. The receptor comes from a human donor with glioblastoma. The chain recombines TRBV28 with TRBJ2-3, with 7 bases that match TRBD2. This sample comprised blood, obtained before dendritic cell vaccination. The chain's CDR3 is CASIHGGSSTDTQYF. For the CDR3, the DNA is TGTGCCAGCATACACGGGGGGTCCAGCACAGATACGCAGTATTTT.